This T cell receptor (beta chain) was sequenced during a study of human T cells and chemical hapten exposure. For the study at large: The cohort included alopecia areata under or over 50% scalp, totalis and universalis. The study traced per-sample TCR yield variation mainly to small differences in pooled library volumes.

Notes on the study in general: It was expanded TCRs that formed significantly more large CDR3 similarity clusters than controls did. TCRs at high frequency, those above 1 in 1000, did not change with DPC sensitization.

Time point denoted: pre-sensitization, week 0. Treatment of the sample: therapeutic diphenylcyclopropenone sensitization with weekly scalp DPC. A single record per CDR3 protein comes from TCRdb applying MiXCR to the RACE reads. The sample consists of a few hundred thousand distinct CDR3 sequences, approximately 7.5% of them appearing once. Many counts were recorded for this clonotype. Its antigen is unidentified. Material: whole blood, obtained in connection with sensitization to the hapten diphenylcyclopropenone (DPC). The TCR originated in a man aged 18 to 35 with alopecia areata. Some clones in this sample may be carry-over from other donors' samples.

Here the CDR3 DNA reads TGCGCCAGCAGCCAAGGGTCGAACACTGAAGCTTTCTTT. This translates into CASSQGSNTEAFF. V is TRBV4-1 and J is TRBJ1-1; D gene ambiguous. Germline CDR1 reads MGHRA; CDR2 reads YSYEKL. This CDR3 has 13 amino acids. V dropped 1 base and J dropped 1 base, with 4 bases sitting between them.